The text below deals with one TCR beta chain. This clone's antigen is unknown. It has no much larger one-base neighbor in the sample; base qualities were not kept. The cohort comprised some 730 healthy bone marrow donors. All cohort members were sampled while nominally healthy, although unrecorded immune exposures were likely present. The donor was CMV seropositive and belonged to the group of 250 to 300 seropositive cohort members. Each donor provided a peripheral blood sample, and peripheral blood mononuclear cells were used for TCR beta sequencing. Genomic DNA extraction from the blood cell samples was performed with the Qiagen DNeasy Blood Extraction Kit. Library preparation was by the immunoSEQ multiplex PCR assay. For the multiplex PCR, a mixture combining 60 forward primers for TCR Vbeta segments and 13 reverse primers for TCR Jbeta segments was used. The CDR3 region of rearranged TCR beta genes was amplified from genomic DNA with a multiplex PCR assay. The amplified TCR beta libraries were sequenced on the Illumina HiSeq System as 87-base-pair reads. The authors' analysis ran thus. Across the 600 to 700 repertoires, a later analysis counted tens of millions of unique TCR beta chains, 9.5 million to 13 million of which were shared by at least two donors. To remove PCR and sequencing errors, raw reads were error-corrected and collapsed into unique sequences using a nearest-neighbor algorithm that merged closely related sequences. To assign V, D and J gene segments, CDR3 sequences were aligned to IMGT reference sequences. Each retained sequence needed at least a six-nucleotide match to both a V gene segment and a J gene segment. A rearrangement was called productive if the CDR3 had no stop codons and remained in frame with V and J, and every other rearrangement was called non-productive. CDR3 was defined by IMGT convention, running from the second conserved V-encoded cysteine to the conserved J-encoded phenylalanine. The earlier analysis of fewer than 750 of the donors excluded sequences that lacked an unambiguous match to a single V gene segment. An earlier analysis of several hundred of the donors called V segments functional above 56.7% productive rearrangements and segregating when the between-donor standard deviation exceeded 5%. A statistical classification framework was built for diagnosing cytomegalovirus status from the catalog of TCR beta chain sequences. V and J gene assignment, in a later analysis, came from comparing TCR nucleotide sequences with IMGT/GENE-DB human TR gene sequences. A later analysis assigned CDR3 sequences and most-parsimonious VDJ recombination scenarios with the TCRdist pipeline. A later analysis defined each TCR beta chain by its CDR3 amino acid sequence plus V-gene family, and excluded reads lacking a unique V-gene family. To address suspected cross-contamination and a sequencing artifact, a later analysis removed 550 to 750 highly shared, low-generation-probability nucleotide sequences. For each public chain, a later analysis derived a clonal expansion index from normalized ranks of inferred template counts within each repertoire. In a later analysis, generation probabilities were computed with a VDJ recombination model fitted to out-of-frame rearrangements, and the resulting probabilities were checked against IGoR. In a later analysis, hypergeometric tests were used to score TCR-TCR, TCR-HLA and TCR-CMV co-occurrence, with a repertoire-size bias correction applied to TCR pairs. In a later analysis, false discovery rates were estimated by permuting HLA or CMV assignments 20 times. A later analysis grouped co-occurring TCRs with DBSCAN, adding TCRdist sequence similarity when clustering within HLA-allele-positive subsets. Co-occurrence clustering excluded repertoires with fewer than 30,000 or more than 120,000 public chains, plus five with anomalous nucleotide sharing. Imported from immuneACCESS, the table was reduced by TCRdb to in-frame sequences with V and J called. These copies leave out some clones; in studies compared against another copy, an unresolved V gene accounts for under half, and the cause of the remainder is not known. V and J calls and clone size follow that table, whereas D and trimming were derived from the DNA. This sample holds 200,000 to 250,000 clones; about 80% were observed only once. Roughly 10% of the sample lies in the top ten.

V and J are trimmed by 3 bases and 5 bases, and the gene matches miss 10 bases of the junction. According to the germline V gene, CDR1 reads KGHSH and CDR2 reads LQKENI. From its cysteine to its phenylalanine, the CDR3 spans 16 amino acids. The entry retains the CDR3 DNA only, 48 bases that are in frame from base 1. The sample belongs to a study of cytomegalovirus exposure and HLA in healthy donors (dated by TCRdb to the late 2010s). Background for the entire study: According to an earlier analysis of 450 to 650 of the donors, roughly 180 million T cells yielded 90 million to 140 million unique TCR beta sequences and approximately 280 Gb of sequence data. An early release that covered about 600 HLA-typed donors contained approximately 300 gigabases of sequencing data and 65 million to 100 million unique TCR sequences. Of the 398 genotyped donors, about 84% fell in the genetic ancestry cluster associated with self-reported Caucasian donors. The study aimed to test whether signatures of past pathogen exposure could be identified by cataloging public T cell receptors. The T cell repertoires of 670 or so subjects were profiled by immunosequencing and related to cytomegalovirus serostatus. A separate validation cohort of 100 to 150 different subjects was used in addition to the roughly 620-subject first cohort. High-throughput TCR immunosequencing, statistical association of individual TCRs with disease status, and machine learning were combined to predict cytomegalovirus infection status. A later analysis re-analyzed previously published TCR beta repertoires from hundreds of donors and added high-resolution HLA genotyping to study TCR occurrence patterns. Rather than using new phenotypic data, the later analysis identified candidate immune exposures from TCR beta sequences and from how often those sequences occurred across donors. An earlier analysis of 500 to 650 of the donors applied high-throughput TCR beta sequencing to assess whether each TCR beta V gene segment acted as functional or pseudogenic. Donor age, sex, ethnicity and CMV serostatus were compiled alongside the repertoire data. In a later genetic analysis, genome-wide SNP genotypes for about three fifths of the roughly 670 donors were used, and that subset was treated as a discovery cohort. All discovery cohort repertoires had been generated on a single sequencing platform. Class I and class II HLA loci were covered by the typing at four-digit resolution. Typing coverage varied by locus: about 620-630 donors for A, B, C, DRB1 and DQB1; 500 to 550 for DQA1; about 570 for DPA1; roughly 450 for DPB1. A handful of DR-DQ haplotypes were handled as single units for association and clustering because linkage in the cohort was strong. On average, about 200,000 unique TCR beta nucleotide sequences were sequenced per donor among 300 to 500 genotyped donors of the cohort, with around 19% of those sequences being non-productive. Beyond this particular receptor, the publication reports: Only TCR beta chains were sequenced in this cohort, and the absence of alpha or paired-chain data limited detectable features. Presence/absence analyses assumed roughly uniform sequencing depth across donors, an assumption that may not hold. An earlier analysis of some 590 of the donors showed that most TCR beta V segments appeared in productive rearrangements either about 90% or about 30% of the time, which broadly matched IMGT annotations. The earlier analysis of 587 of the donors excluded 15 to 20 rarely observed V segments, including chromosome 9 orphons, because counts were too low. According to a later genetic analysis, donors in an Asian-associated ancestry cluster had fewer N-insertions in productive TCRs than the approximately 670-donor mean. The sequencing pipeline was judged likely to have produced a cluster of highly shared sequence variants as a technical artifact. Most TCR sequences were observed very rarely across donors, whereas some public TCRs were present in many individuals. A later analysis found that HLA-associated TCR beta chains were more clonally expanded and had lower generation probabilities than equally common non-associated chains. Because some donors lacked HLA typing at each locus, the association tests relied only on the typed subset. In vitro tests confirmed that a few of the cytomegalovirus-associated TCR beta chains recognize cytomegalovirus antigens. A later analysis reported that several top co-occurrence clusters appeared linked to parvovirus B19, influenza, CMV and Epstein-Barr virus. A further reported finding was that TCR beta sequences accurately predicted the HLA-A and HLA-B alleles for most subjects in the first cohort. The authors suggested that the approach could potentially be generalized to other disease states and immunological phenotypes. A later analysis associated approximately 17,000 TCR beta sequences with specific HLA alleles at a false discovery rate of 0.05. A later analysis found that most CMV-associated TCR beta chains appeared HLA-restricted, with HLA associations seemingly driven largely by CMV exposure. When HLA alleles, especially DR and DQ, strongly co-occurred, TCR associations were difficult to assign to individual alleles. The study gave a list of 150 to 200 TCR beta chains associated with cytomegalovirus. V-gene and J-gene trimming of TCR beta chains was associated with a missense DCLRE1C variant in a later genetic analysis, and the association was replicated in an independent cohort. Linkage disequilibrium might explain the correlated functional status among segregating V segments, but an unknown experimental factor could not be excluded. In both the original and validation cohorts, the classifier was reported to diagnose cytomegalovirus status with high specificity and sensitivity. For the cohort, immune exposure information was limited to CMV serostatus. Because the 87-base-pair reads could not distinguish some IMGT-functional V segments, including TRBV6-2 and TRBV6-3, those segments were excluded. According to a later analysis, TCR association rates differed among HLA loci, with DRB1 alleles showing the most associated TCRs and HLA-C alleles showing the fewest.

The sequence was collected from a woman in her forties or fifties in good health and CMV-seropositive. The chain uses TRBV18 and TRBJ1-1, with 9 bases in between that match TRBD1. Sequencing input: PBMCs. CDR3 sequence: CASSPTGGEGATEAFF. The nucleotides read TGTGCCAGCTCACCCACAGGGGGCGAAGGGGCAACTGAAGCTTTCTTT.